A single sample gave rise to the 13 T cell receptor beta chains below, sequenced in a study of blood T cell repertoires in COVID-19. The protocol was immunoSEQ multiplex PCR, while the TCRdb copy is restricted to in-frame clones and leaves out a portion. This sample has hundreds of thousands of clones, with roughly 90% found just once. The sequencing input was peripheral blood. Source of these receptors: a woman aged 30 to 39 with active or convalescent COVID-19.

The chain recombines TRBV10-1 with TRBJ1-1; D is uncertain. Germline CDR1 WNHNN, CDR2 SYGVQD (reference sequence). The CDR3 contains 14 residues. V shed 3 bases and J shed 0 bases, with 8 bases lying between them. The CDR3 spells CASSDGPMNTEAFF. As DNA, the CDR3 is TGCGCCAGCAGTGATGGCCCCATGAACACTGAAGCTTTCTTT.

The chain uses TRBV2 and TRBJ2-7; a possible D gene is TRBD1 (6 bases). V lost 6 bases and J 6 bases, leaving 12 bases between the germline ends. The CDR3 is 12 amino acids. Germline CDR1 reads SNHLY; CDR2 reads FYNNEI. The CDR3 sequence is CASSTGPGEQYF. The DNA for the CDR3 is TGTGCCAGCAGCACAGGGCCCGGCGAGCAGTACTTC.

The chain has TRBV5-1 and TRBJ2-3, with 9 bases matching TRBD1. The germline gives CDR1 SGHRS, CDR2 YFSETQ. The CDR3 has 14 amino acids. V shed 4 bases and J 5 bases; nucleotides not matched to a gene: 5. This CDR3 is CASSDGQGLDTQYF. DNA for the CDR3: TGCGCCAGCAGCGACGGACAGGGGCTAGATACGCAGTATTTT.

This clone was counted a single time. V and J are TRBV5-1 and TRBJ2-3; D might be TRBD1 (5 bases). The CDR3 has 15 residues. Trimming stripped 0 bases from V and 1 base from J, with 9 bases between. The germline CDR1 and CDR2 sequences are SGHRS and YFSETQ. CDR3 residues: CASSLEGVRTDTQYF. The CDR3 bases are TGCGCCAGCAGCTTGGAAGGGGTTCGCACAGATACGCAGTATTTT.

V usage is TRBV6-5 and J usage is TRBJ1-6, with no clear D. Trimming cost V 2 bases and J 7 bases, with 3 bases left between them. Germline CDR1 is MNHEY and CDR2 is SVGAGI. The CDR3 covers 12 residues. CDR3 DNA sequence: TGTGCCAGCAGTTACCCGAATTCACCCCTCCACTTT. Translating gives CASSYPNSPLHF.

This chain links TRBV11-2 with TRBJ2-5; weak D call: TRBD2 (6 bases). Trimming pared 1 base from V and 5 bases from J, leaving 17 bases between. Germline V lookup: CDR1 SGHAT, CDR2 FQNNGV. This CDR3 contains 16 residues. CDR3 sequence: CASSLGEVSLRETQYF. CDR3 bases: TGTGCCAGCAGCTTAGGGGAGGTCAGCCTTCGGGAGACCCAGTACTTC.

The chain carries TRBV5-6 and TRBJ1-3; D is ambiguous. From germline, CDR1 is SGHDT and CDR2 YYEEEE. The CDR3 is made up of 16 amino acids. The V end lost 0 bases, the J end lost 0 bases, and 10 bases lay between the germline ends. This CDR3 is CASSLGHTSSGNTIYF. CDR3 nucleotide sequence: TGTGCCAGCAGCTTGGGACACACCAGCTCTGGAAACACCATATATTTT.

The V gene is TRBV18, the J gene TRBJ1-2; no definite D call. The CDR3 runs to 15 residues. The ends were cut back, 4 bases at V and 3 bases at J, with 15 bases in the middle. Germline values: CDR1 KGHSH, CDR2 LQKENI. The CDR3 spells CASSLTDGLYYGYTF. CDR3 in DNA: TGTGCCAGCTCACTAACGGACGGACTCTACTATGGCTACACCTTC.

This clone was recorded only once. This chain links TRBV19 with TRBJ1-5; D might be TRBD1 (6 bases). CDR3 length: 15 residues. Trimming stripped 5 bases from V and 4 bases from J, with 15 bases between. The germline CDR1 and CDR2 sequences are LNHDA and SQIVND (reference sequence). The CDR3, as DNA: TGTGCCAGTAGTCTACAGGGTGCAGGGAATCAGCCCCAGCATTTT. Its translation: CASSLQGAGNQPQHF.

This chain connects TRBV11-2 to TRBJ2-3, with TRBD2 matching 9 bases. The CDR3 has 17 amino acids. Germline lookup yields CDR1 SGHAT and CDR2 FQNNGV. After removal of 5 bases from V and 4 bases from J, the junction contained 13 bases not matched to a gene. The CDR3 sequence is CASSPSGSGRIADTQYF. For the CDR3, the DNA is TGTGCCAGCAGCCCCTCCGGTAGCGGGAGAATAGCAGATACGCAGTATTTT. Looking up the rest from reference TRBV11-2 and TRBJ2-3 gives the full variable domain: EAGVAQSPRYKIIEKRQSVAFWCNPISGHATLYWYQQILGQGPKLLIQFQNNGVVDDSQLPKDRFSAERLKGVDSTLKIQPAKLEDSAVYLCASSPSGSGRIADTQYFGPGTRLTVL.

The J gene is TRBJ2-1, the V gene TRBV7-2; TRBD2 agrees at 8 bases. The V segment lost 1 base and the J segment 8 bases; nucleotides outside the gene matches: 4. Per germline, CDR1 SGHTA and CDR2 FQGNSA. This CDR3 region has 14 residues. CDR3 sequence (DNA): TGTGCCAGCAGCTTAGTGTCCGGGGGGGATGAGCAGTTCTTC. Protein sequence: CASSLVSGGDEQFF.

This chain links TRBV6-2 or TRBV6-3 with TRBJ2-7; 14 positions agree with TRBD2. The CDR3 length is 16 residues. Losses at the gene ends were 5 bases for V and 2 bases for J; bases not matched to a gene: 5. Germline-derived CDR1 and CDR2 are MNHEY and SVGEGT. CDR3 residues: CASSHRLAGGTYEQYF. The CDR3 DNA follows: TGTGCCAGCAGTCATCGACTAGCGGGGGGGACCTACGAGCAGTACTTC.

The chain couples TRBV19 to TRBJ1-1; 7 nucleotides agree with TRBD1. The germline V gene encodes CDR1 LNHDA and CDR2 SQIVND (reference sequence). The CDR3 loop spans 14 amino acids. J lost 5 bases, V lost 7 bases, and 10 bases had no gene match. CDR3 sequence: CASISARGRTEAFF. CDR3 DNA: TGTGCCAGTATAAGTGCTAGGGGGCGAACTGAAGCTTTCTTT.